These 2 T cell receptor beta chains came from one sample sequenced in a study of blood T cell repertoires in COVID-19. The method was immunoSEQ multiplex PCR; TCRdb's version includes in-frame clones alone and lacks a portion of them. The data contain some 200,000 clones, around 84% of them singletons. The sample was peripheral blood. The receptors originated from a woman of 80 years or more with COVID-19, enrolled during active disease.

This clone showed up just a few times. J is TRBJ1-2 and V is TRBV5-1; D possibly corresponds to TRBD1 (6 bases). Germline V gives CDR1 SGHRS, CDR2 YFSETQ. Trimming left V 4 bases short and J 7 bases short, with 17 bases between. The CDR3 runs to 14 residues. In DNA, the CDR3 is TGCGCCAGCAGCGATGGGGGTGACAGGTCTGGCTACACCTTC. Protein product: CASSDGGDRSGYTF.

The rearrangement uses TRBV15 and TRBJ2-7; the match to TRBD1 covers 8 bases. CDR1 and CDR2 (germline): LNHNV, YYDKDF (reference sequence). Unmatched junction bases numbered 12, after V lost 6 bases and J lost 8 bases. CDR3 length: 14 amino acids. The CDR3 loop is CATSLGQGARKQYV. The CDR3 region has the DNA TGTGCCACCAGTTTGGGGCAGGGGGCGAGAAAGCAGTACGTC.